The source of this TCR beta chain is a study of T cell responses to AZD1222 COVID-19 vaccine. Study observations and caveats: CD4 TCRs linked to vaccination spanned spike, dominating at 160-218 and 743-854.

Concerning this clone itself: Antigen unknown.

Second-dose groups at about 4 or about 12 weeks were pooled. Trimming removed 3 bases at V and 7 bases at J, with 9 bases between. The length of the CDR3 is 12 residues. Germline V lookup: CDR1 SEHNR, CDR2 FQNEAQ (reference sequence). The assay was immunoSEQ multiplex PCR, and TCRdb's table has in-frame clones only and misses some. The data contain approximately 120,000 clones, roughly nine tenths of them singletons. The sequence was collected from an adult who received the AZD1222 COVID-19 vaccine. Sequences were derived from peripheral blood, sampled 28 days after the second AZD1222 dose. The rearrangement joins TRBV7-9 to TRBJ1-2; D uncertain. CDR3 residues: CASSFESGGYTF. The CDR3 DNA sequence: TGTGCCAGCAGCTTTGAGAGCGGTGGCTACACCTTC.